This T cell receptor beta chain originates from a study of cytomegalovirus exposure and HLA in healthy donors. Across the study: In a previous analysis, nearly 120 million unique TCR beta sequences were found from 150 million to 200 million T cells. Among fewer than 500 genotyped donors, around 77% fell in the Caucasian-associated ancestry cluster. Study-wide points: The classifier was said to identify cytomegalovirus status with high specificity and sensitivity. The authors judged a highly shared variant cluster likely a sequencing artifact.

Vbeta (60) and Jbeta (13) primers were used in the PCR. Only in-frame clones appear in the TCRdb table, and some are missing; sequencing was by immunoSEQ multiplex PCR. The sample holds about 200,000 clones, around 90% seen once. Concerning this clone: The antigen remains undetermined.

This CDR3 is 15 amino acids long. Trimming stripped 5 bases from V and 7 bases from J, with 21 bases between. The germline V gene has CDR1 SGHRS and CDR2 YFSETQ. The rearrangement uses TRBV5-1 and TRBJ1-2; tentatively, D is TRBD1 (6 bases). The sequenced sample was PBMCs. The receptor was isolated from a woman aged 18 to 35 in good health and CMV-seronegative. CDR3 nucleotide sequence: TGCGCCAGCAGATCAGAAAGGGGGATTCGGGGTGGCTACACCTTC. This gives the protein CASRSERGIRGGYTF.